The 19 T cell receptor beta chains reported below all come from one sample, sequenced in a study of T cells in Graves' hyperthyroidism and ophthalmopathy. Researchers took RNA transcripts and amplified the TCR beta CDR3 regions from them. Using the HTBI primer set, a first-round RT-PCR was run on the TCR CDR3. In TCRdb, the multiplex PCR reads were re-called with MiXCR into one record per CDR3 protein. The data hold fewer than 450,000 distinct CDR3 sequences, with roughly 15% observed a single time. The sample was blood. Receptors originate from a woman in her sixties with Graves' ophthalmopathy.

The chain is built from TRBV28 and TRBJ2-1; no reliable D call. The CDR3 extends over 14 amino acids. Germline V gene data show CDR1 as MDHEN and CDR2 as SYDVKM. The V end was cut by 3 bases, the J end by 5 bases, with 11 bases between. The CDR3 loop reads CASSFRGMDNEQFF. The CDR3 DNA sequence: TGTGCCAGCAGTTTTAGAGGTATGGACAATGAGCAGTTCTTC.

This clonotype showed up many times. The rearrangement joins TRBV2 to TRBJ1-4, with 12 nucleotides matching TRBD1. CDR1 is SNHLY, CDR2 FYNNEI, per germline. The CDR3 loop spans 15 amino acids. V was clipped by 2 bases and J by 7 bases; unmatched bases: 2. The CDR3 coding sequence is TGTGCCAGCAGTGAAAGGGACAGGGGGCCTGAAAAACTGTTTTTT. Amino acid sequence: CASSERDRGPEKLFF.

Ten or more counts support this clonotype. This chain connects TRBV7-3 to TRBJ2-3, with 8 positions matching TRBD1. The germline CDR1 and CDR2 sequences are SGHTA and FQGTGA. With V trimmed by 5 bases and J by 2 bases, 6 bases remained unmatched. The CDR3 length is 15 residues. CDR3 protein: CASSRDRLDTDTQYF. In DNA form, the CDR3 reads TGTGCCAGCAGCCGGGACAGGCTCGACACAGATACGCAGTATTTT.

This chain uses TRBV7-9 with TRBJ2-2; D unclear. Germline lookup yields CDR1 SEHNR and CDR2 FQNEAQ (reference sequence). Between the trimmed V and J ends, which lost 4 bases and 4 bases, there was a span of 10 bases. The CDR3 extends over 14 amino acids. The CDR3 nucleotides are TGTGCCAGCAGCTCCCGAGGTAGCACCGGGGAGCTGTTTTTT. Translating gives CASSSRGSTGELFF. Using reference TRBV7-9 and TRBJ2-2 for the parts outside the CDR3, the full variable domain is DTGVSQNPRHKITKRGQNVTFRCDPISEHNRLYWYRQTLGQGPEFLTYFQNEAQLEKSRLLSDRFSAERPKGSFSTLEIQRTEQGDSAMYLCASSSRGSTGELFFGEGSRLTVL.

The chain joins TRBV7-2 to TRBJ2-5; D not resolved. V lost 1 base to trimming and J lost 2 bases, with 14 bases between them. CDR1 and CDR2 (germline): SGHTA, FQGNSA. The CDR3 spans 16 residues. Here the CDR3 reads CASSLGLRAAQETQYF. The DNA for the CDR3 is TGTGCCAGCAGCTTAGGCCTAAGGGCGGCTCAAGAGACCCAGTACTTC.

The chain uses TRBV12-3 or TRBV12-4 and TRBJ2-7; D not certain. V gave up 2 bases and J gave up 5 bases, with 10 bases separating them. This CDR3 is 13 amino acids long. Here the CDR3 DNA reads TGTGCCAGCAGTTTATTTACTGGAGACGAGCAGTACTTC. Translation gives CASSLFTGDEQYF.

In DNA form, the CDR3 reads TGCAGTGCTAGAGATTTGGGACTAGCTCGGACCAATGAGCAGTTCTTC. Its translation: CSARDLGLARTNEQFF. V gene TRBV20-1 combines with J gene TRBJ2-1, with 9 bases identical to TRBD2. Losses at the gene ends were 0 bases for V and 6 bases for J; bases not matched to a gene: 9. The CDR3 has 16 amino acids. CDR1 and CDR2 (germline): DFQATT, SNEGSKA (reference sequence).

This clonotype was seen a handful of times. The chain couples TRBV27 to TRBJ1-3, with unresolved D. The V gene lost 5 bases and the J gene lost 4 bases, with 9 bases spanning the gap. This CDR3 is 13 amino acids long. Looked up from germline, CDR1 is MNHEY and CDR2 is SMNVEV (reference sequence). The CDR3 loop is CASSPLLGNTIYF. CDR3 coding DNA: TGTGCCAGCAGTCCGTTACTGGGAAACACCATATATTTT.

This clonotype was seen a handful of times. V and J are TRBV27 and TRBJ2-7; a weak D match, TRBD1 (5 bases). Germline CDR1 and CDR2: MNHEY and SMNVEV (reference sequence). This CDR3 spans 14 amino acids. The V end lost 9 bases, the J end lost 0 bases, and 15 bases lay between the germline ends. In DNA, the CDR3 is TGTGCCAGGAGGTGGGGCTCGAGCTCCTACGAGCAGTACTTC. Its translation: CARRWGSSSYEQYF.

This clonotype was detected ten times or more. J is TRBJ2-4 and V is TRBV2; 7 bases are a match to TRBD2. Germline V gene data show CDR1 as SNHLY and CDR2 as FYNNEI. The ends lost 5 bases at V and 7 bases at J; junction bases unmatched: 5. The CDR3 runs 13 residues. DNA for the CDR3: TGTGCCAGCAGTCCGAGCGGGGCTAACATTCAGTACTTC. Amino acid sequence: CASSPSGANIQYF.

DNA of the CDR3: TGTGCCAGCAGCTCACAGGGGGTTATCACCGGGGAGCTGTTTTTT. It specifies CASSSQGVITGELFF. The rearrangement links TRBV11-3 to TRBJ2-2; TRBD1 agrees at 8 bases. The trim removed 4 bases at V and 4 bases at J, leaving 5 bases unmatched. The CDR3 length is 15 residues. CDR1 is SGHNT and CDR2 is YENEEA in the germline V gene.

V is TRBV5-1 and J is TRBJ2-5, with D maybe TRBD2 (5 bases). This CDR3 contains 13 residues. V was trimmed by 4 bases and J by 7 bases, leaving 14 bases between them. Looked up from germline, CDR1 is SGHRS and CDR2 is YFSETQ. The CDR3 here is CASSQALRGTQYF. The CDR3 DNA reads as TGCGCCAGCAGCCAAGCATTACGGGGGACCCAGTACTTC.

This clonotype has just a few counts. The junction departs from the called germline gene at one end, perhaps through a read error. J is TRBJ2-3 and V is TRBV7-4; TRBD2 matches 10 bases. The CDR3 length is 16 residues. Germline CDR1 reads SGHVT; CDR2 reads SQSDAQ. The CDR3 DNA follows: TGTGCCGGCAGCCCCCGGACTAGCGGAAGCACAGATACGCAGTATTTT. This encodes CAGSPRTSGSTDTQYF.

This clonotype was found many times. The chain combines TRBV20-1 with TRBJ2-6; tentatively, D is TRBD2 (5 bases). The germline gives CDR1 DFQATT, CDR2 SNEGSKA (reference sequence). The ends were cut back, 2 bases at V and 2 bases at J, with 13 bases in the middle. The CDR3 runs 16 residues. The CDR3 nucleotides read TGCAGTGCTAGATCCCACCGAGGGACTGGGGCCAACGTCCTGACTTTC. This codes for CSARSHRGTGANVLTF.

This clonotype was counted ten times or more. The chain links TRBV11-2 to TRBJ2-5, with D perhaps TRBD1 or TRBD2 (6 bases each). This CDR3 contains 14 residues. Per the germline V gene, CDR1 is SGHAT and CDR2 is FQNNGV. Trimming left V 3 bases short and J 1 base short, with 9 bases between. In DNA, the CDR3 is TGTGCCAGCAGCTTCGGGGGCAGCCAAGAGACCCAGTACTTC. Its translation is CASSFGGSQETQYF.

Comments on this clonotype: A read error is possible here, since a much larger clone lies one base away. The CDR3 is CASSFSGDTGEMFF. CDR3 sequence (DNA): TGTGCCAGCAGTTTTAGTGGCGACACCGGGGAGATGTTTTTT. V gene TRBV27 combines with J gene TRBJ2-2; D is possibly TRBD2 (5 bases). CDR3 length equals 14 residues. Looked up from germline, CDR1 is MNHEY and CDR2 is SMNVEV (reference sequence).

This chain connects TRBV7-6 to TRBJ2-7; D is undetermined. Germline CDR1 reads SGHVS; CDR2 reads FNYEAQ. V dropped 5 bases and J dropped 2 bases, with 13 bases sitting between them. This CDR3 is built from 14 residues. The CDR3 sequence: CASSPNTRTYEQYF. CDR3 in DNA: TGTGCCAGCAGCCCCAACACCAGAACCTACGAGCAGTACTTC. Full variable domain (outside the CDR3, taken from reference TRBV7-6 and TRBJ2-7): GAGVSQSPRYKVTKRGQDVALRCDPISGHVSLYWYRQALGQGPEFLTYFNYEAQQDKSGLPNDRFSAERPEGSISTLTIQRTEQRDSAMYRCASSPNTRTYEQYFGPGTRLTVT.

Worth noting for this clonotype: A read error may explain this, as a much larger clone is one base away. The rearrangement joins TRBV20-1 to TRBJ2-7; 7 nucleotides match TRBD2. V was clipped by 2 bases and J by 7 bases; unmatched bases: 5. Germline-derived CDR1 and CDR2 are DFQATT and SNEGSKA (reference sequence). CDR3 length equals 12 residues. CDR3 sequence: CSARRLAVEQYF. CDR3 nucleotides: TGCAGTGCTAGACGACTAGCAGTTGAGCAGTACTTC.

This clonotype was detected ten times or more. The rearrangement joins TRBV2 to TRBJ2-7; TRBD2 matches at 8 bases. Trimming cost V 4 bases and J 0 bases; bases outside gene matches: 8. The germline V gene has CDR1 SNHLY and CDR2 FYNNEI. The CDR3 has 16 amino acids. CDR3 in DNA: TGTGCCAGCAGTGCGGCTAGCGGGCTGAGCTCCTACGAGCAGTACTTC. Its translation is CASSAASGLSSYEQYF.